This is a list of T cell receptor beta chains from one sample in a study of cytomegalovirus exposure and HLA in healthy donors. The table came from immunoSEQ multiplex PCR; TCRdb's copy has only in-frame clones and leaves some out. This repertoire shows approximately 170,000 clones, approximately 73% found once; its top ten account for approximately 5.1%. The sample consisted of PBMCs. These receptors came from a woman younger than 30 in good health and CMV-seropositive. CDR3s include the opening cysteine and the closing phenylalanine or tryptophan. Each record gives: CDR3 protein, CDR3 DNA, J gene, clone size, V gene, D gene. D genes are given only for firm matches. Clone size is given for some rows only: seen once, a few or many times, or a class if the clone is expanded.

CASSHSPGGMNTEAFF | TGTGCCAGCAGCCACTCTCCGGGAGGAATGAACACTGAAGCTTTCTTT | TRBJ1-1 | . | TRBV9 | .
CASSSTREVEKLFF | TGTGCCAGCAGCTCCACCCGGGAGGTAGAAAAACTGTTTTTT | TRBJ1-4 | few | TRBV9 | .
CASRRNTEAFF | TGTGCCAGCAGGAGGAACACTGAAGCTTTCTTT | TRBJ1-1 | . | TRBV21-1 | .
CASSQDWTDYEQYF | TGTGCCAGCAGCCAAGATTGGACAGATTACGAGCAGTACTTC | TRBJ2-7 | . | TRBV4-2 | .
CASSVGLNTEAFF | TGTGCCAGCAGTGTTGGACTTAACACTGAAGCTTTCTTT | TRBJ1-1 | few | TRBV2 | .
CASSVGTSWNEQFF | TGCGCCAGCAGCGTTGGGACTAGCTGGAATGAGCAGTTCTTC | TRBJ2-1 | . | TRBV5-1 | TRBD2
CASSRGVAYNEQFF | TGTGCCAGCAGTCGCGGGGTTGCCTACAATGAGCAGTTCTTC | TRBJ2-1 | once | TRBV27 | .
CASSLFSETYEQYF | TGTGCCAGCAGCTTATTTTCAGAAACCTACGAGCAGTACTTC | TRBJ2-7 | . | TRBV11-2 | .
CAIRSDSKVTEAFF | TGTGCCATCAGATCAGACAGCAAAGTCACTGAAGCTTTCTTT | TRBJ1-1 | . | TRBV10-3 | .
CASSRVGLAGPNTGELFF | TGTGCCAGCAGCAGAGTGGGGCTAGCGGGGCCGAACACCGGGGAGCTGTTTTTT | TRBJ2-2 | . | TRBV7-6 | TRBD2
CASSFRQGANGYTF | TGTGCCAGCAGCTTCCGGCAGGGGGCGAATGGCTACACCTTC | TRBJ1-2 | . | TRBV7-9 | TRBD1
CAWSVLAGGLNEQFF | TGTGCCTGGAGTGTTTTGGCGGGGGGTTTAAATGAGCAGTTCTTC | TRBJ2-1 | . | TRBV30 | TRBD2
CASSHVAGVDTQYF | TGCGCCAGCAGCCATGTGGCGGGGGTTGATACGCAGTATTTT | TRBJ2-3 | once | TRBV5-1 | TRBD2
CASSLAGGYEQYF | TGTGCCAGCTCACTAGCGGGGGGGTACGAGCAGTACTTC | TRBJ2-7 | . | TRBV7-3 | TRBD2
CASSHPSSQPQHF | TGTGCCAGCAGCCATCCTAGTAGCCAGCCCCAGCATTTT | TRBJ1-5 | . | TRBV11-2 | .
CASSYTGDQPQHF | TGTGCCAGCAGTTATACAGGGGATCAGCCCCAGCATTTT | TRBJ1-5 | . | TRBV6-5 | TRBD1
CASSQEHVAGELFF | TGCGCCAGCAGCCAAGAACACGTAGCAGGGGAGCTGTTTTTT | TRBJ2-2 | . | TRBV4-3 | .
CASSSPGLTTYEQYF | TGTGCCAGCAGCTCACCAGGACTAACAACCTACGAGCAGTACTTC | TRBJ2-7 | . | TRBV5-4 | .
CASSLLALAGGYNEQFF | TGTGCCAGCAGCTTATTAGCACTAGCGGGGGGTTACAATGAGCAGTTCTTC | TRBJ2-1 | . | TRBV7-6 | TRBD2
CASSFTRGNTDTQYF | TGTGCCAGCAGCTTCACCAGGGGAAACACAGATACGCAGTATTTT | TRBJ2-3 | few | TRBV5-6 | .
CASLESAMNTEAFF | TGTGCCAGCTTGGAATCAGCGATGAACACTGAAGCTTTCTTT | TRBJ1-1 | . | TRBV5-5 | .
CASSLTSGGETQYF | TGCGCCAGCAGCCTGACTAGCGGGGGAGAGACCCAGTACTTC | TRBJ2-5 | . | TRBV10-2 | TRBD2
CASSMAMNTEAFF | TGTGCCAGTAGTATGGCAATGAACACTGAAGCTTTCTTT | TRBJ1-1 | . | TRBV19 | .
CAWSVRGTGENTEAFF | TGTGCCTGGAGTGTACGGGGGACAGGGGAAAACACTGAAGCTTTCTTT | TRBJ1-1 | . | TRBV30 | TRBD1
CASSASGTSTSVDTQYF | TGTGCCAGCAGTGCCTCCGGGACTAGTACGTCCGTAGATACGCAGTATTTT | TRBJ2-3 | few | TRBV6-1 | TRBD2
CASTPRAATTDTQYF | TGTGCCAGCACCCCACGAGCGGCGACCACAGATACGCAGTATTTT | TRBJ2-3 | . | TRBV5-4 | .
CASSLFDRVEYLLNYEQYF | TGTGCCAGCAGCTTGTTTGACAGGGTCGAATACCTCCTCAACTACGAGCAGTACTTC | TRBJ2-7 | . | TRBV5-6 | TRBD1
CAWSVGQVYGYTF | TGTGCCTGGAGTGTTGGTCAGGTCTATGGCTACACCTTC | TRBJ1-2 | few | TRBV30 | .
CASSQGGGVYNEQFF | TGTGCCAGCAGCCAGGGAGGGGGGGTATACAATGAGCAGTTCTTC | TRBJ2-1 | . | TRBV14 | .
CATSRDPGGGLREQYF | TGTGCCACCAGCAGAGATCCGGGGGGAGGCCTCAGGGAGCAGTACTTC | TRBJ2-7 | . | TRBV15 | TRBD2
CASSQYNSPLHF | TGTGCCAGCAGTCAATATAATTCACCCCTCCACTTT | TRBJ1-6 | . | TRBV27 | .
CASSQGTGGTYEQYF | TGCGCCAGCAGCCAAGGGACAGGGGGTACCTACGAGCAGTACTTC | TRBJ2-7 | few | TRBV4-1 | TRBD1
CASSVAPQGSSTDTQYF | TGTGCCAGCAGCGTAGCTCCTCAGGGAAGCAGCACAGATACGCAGTATTTT | TRBJ2-3 | . | TRBV9 | .
CASSLGGSGANVLTF | TGTGCCAGCAGCTTGGGAGGATCTGGGGCCAACGTCCTGACTTTC | TRBJ2-6 | . | TRBV5-5 | .
CASSEASGGPQETQYF | TGTGCCAGCAGTGAGGCTAGCGGGGGACCCCAAGAGACCCAGTACTTC | TRBJ2-5 | . | TRBV6-4 | TRBD2
CASSPGQGKMLYGYTF | TGTGCCAGCAGCCCTGGACAGGGAAAGATGCTCTATGGCTACACCTTC | TRBJ1-2 | . | TRBV16 | TRBD1
CASSQDRGINYGYTF | TGCGCCAGCAGCCAAGATAGGGGGATTAACTATGGCTACACCTTC | TRBJ1-2 | . | TRBV4-3 | .
CASSLAGIPGGPSSYNEQFF | TGTGCCAGCAGCTTAGCGGGTATTCCGGGGGGCCCGAGCTCCTACAATGAGCAGTTCTTC | TRBJ2-1 | few | TRBV7-2 | .
CASRNRVSAYNEQFF | TGTGCCAGCAGAAACAGGGTTTCGGCCTACAATGAGCAGTTCTTC | TRBJ2-1 | . | TRBV6-1 | .
CASSPQRGPSYEQYF | TGTGCCAGCAGCCCCCAGCGGGGGCCCTCCTACGAGCAGTACTTC | TRBJ2-7 | . | TRBV2 | TRBD2
CASRRDSGYGYTF | TGTGCCAGCAGACGGGACAGCGGTTATGGCTACACCTTC | TRBJ1-2 | few | TRBV5-5 | TRBD1
CASSPRLAGGQSRYQETQYF | TGCGCCAGCAGCCCCCGACTAGCGGGGGGCCAATCCCGCTACCAAGAGACCCAGTACTTC | TRBJ2-5 | . | TRBV4-3 | TRBD2
CAISESGGLAGGPDTQYF | TGTGCCATCAGTGAGTCAGGAGGACTAGCGGGGGGGCCAGATACGCAGTATTTT | TRBJ2-3 | few | TRBV10-3 | TRBD2
CAGQGELNTEAFF | TGTGCCGGACAGGGGGAGTTGAACACTGAAGCTTTCTTT | TRBJ1-1 | . | TRBV2 | TRBD1
CASSFRDRGINEQFF | TGTGCCAGCAGCTTTCGAGACAGGGGTATAAATGAGCAGTTCTTC | TRBJ2-1 | . | TRBV7-6 | TRBD1
CASSEPGQGFHEQYF | TGTGCCAGCAGTGAACCGGGACAGGGTTTCCACGAGCAGTACTTC | TRBJ2-7 | . | TRBV25-1 | TRBD1
CASSLTAQGHTEAFF | TGCGCCAGCAGCCTTACCGCACAGGGACACACTGAAGCTTTCTTT | TRBJ1-1 | . | TRBV5-1 | .
CASSPRGASQGFYYEQYF | TGTGCCAGCTCACCACGTGGGGCGAGCCAGGGGTTTTATTACGAGCAGTACTTC | TRBJ2-7 | . | TRBV18 | .
CASSLVEAQPQHF | TGTGCCAGCAGCTTAGTGGAGGCTCAGCCCCAGCATTTT | TRBJ1-5 | . | TRBV7-6 | .
CASSSGGTGNTIYF | TGTGCCAGCAGTTCGGGGGGCACTGGAAACACCATATATTTT | TRBJ1-3 | . | TRBV28 | .
CASSGGGRSGNTIYF | TGTGCCAGCAGTGGGGGGGGCAGGTCTGGAAACACCATATATTTT | TRBJ1-3 | . | TRBV2 | .
CATSRDRGRGQETQYF | TGTGCCACCAGCAGAGACCGGGGGAGAGGCCAAGAGACCCAGTACTTC | TRBJ2-5 | . | TRBV15 | .
CASRADRGSQPQHF | TGTGCCAGCAGGGCGGACAGGGGGTCTCAGCCCCAGCATTTT | TRBJ1-5 | . | TRBV6-1 | TRBD1
CASSPGTGTHQPQHF | TGTGCCAGCAGCCCCGGGACGGGGACTCATCAGCCCCAGCATTTT | TRBJ1-5 | few | TRBV7-6 | .
CASSDRGAAFF | TGTGCCAGTAGTGACCGGGGTGCAGCTTTCTTT | TRBJ1-1 | . | TRBV19 | .
CASTLGGTYGYTF | TGTGCCAGCACCCTCGGGGGGACCTATGGCTACACCTTC | TRBJ1-2 | . | TRBV6-5 | .
CASTPGDGRSHGYTF | TGCGCCAGCACCCCCGGGGATGGTAGGTCCCATGGCTACACCTTC | TRBJ1-2 | . | TRBV10-1 | .